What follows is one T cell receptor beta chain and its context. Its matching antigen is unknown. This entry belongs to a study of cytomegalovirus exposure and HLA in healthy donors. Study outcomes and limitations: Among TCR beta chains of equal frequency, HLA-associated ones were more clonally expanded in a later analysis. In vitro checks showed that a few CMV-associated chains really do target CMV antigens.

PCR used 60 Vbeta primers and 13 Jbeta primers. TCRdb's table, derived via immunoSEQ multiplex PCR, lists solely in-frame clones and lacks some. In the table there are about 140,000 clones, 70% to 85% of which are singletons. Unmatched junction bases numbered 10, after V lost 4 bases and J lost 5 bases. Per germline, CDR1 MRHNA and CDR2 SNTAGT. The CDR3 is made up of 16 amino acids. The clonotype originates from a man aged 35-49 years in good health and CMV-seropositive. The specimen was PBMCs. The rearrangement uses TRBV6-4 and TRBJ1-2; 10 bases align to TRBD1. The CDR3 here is CASSAGWDRGEYGYTF. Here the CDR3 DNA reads TGTGCCAGCAGTGCCGGCTGGGACAGGGGAGAGTATGGCTACACCTTC.